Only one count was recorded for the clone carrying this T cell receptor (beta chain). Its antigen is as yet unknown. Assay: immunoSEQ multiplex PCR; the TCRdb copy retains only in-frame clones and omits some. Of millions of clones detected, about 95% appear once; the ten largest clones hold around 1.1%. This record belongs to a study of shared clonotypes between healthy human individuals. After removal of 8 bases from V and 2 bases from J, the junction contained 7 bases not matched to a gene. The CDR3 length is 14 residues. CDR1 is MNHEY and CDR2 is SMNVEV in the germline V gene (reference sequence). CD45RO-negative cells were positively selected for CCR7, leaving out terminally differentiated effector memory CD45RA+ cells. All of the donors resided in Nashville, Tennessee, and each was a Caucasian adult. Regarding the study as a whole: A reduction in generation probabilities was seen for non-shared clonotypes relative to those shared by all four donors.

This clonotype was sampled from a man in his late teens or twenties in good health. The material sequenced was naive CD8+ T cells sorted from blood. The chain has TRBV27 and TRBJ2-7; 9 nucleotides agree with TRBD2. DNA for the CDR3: TGTGCCAGCGGAGTGGCGGGAGGGCCCTACGAGCAGTACTTC. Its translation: CASGVAGGPYEQYF.